The entry that follows covers one T cell receptor beta chain sequence. The target antigen is unknown. PCR used 60 Vbeta primers and 13 Jbeta primers. TCRdb's table, derived via immunoSEQ multiplex PCR, lists solely in-frame clones and lacks some. Altogether 200,000 or so clones are present, more than 75% being singletons, with the ten largest covering over 2%. There are 16 residues in the CDR3. CDR1 and CDR2 from the germline V gene are SGHRS and YFSETQ. The junction had 12 bases not matched to a gene; V was cut back by 4 bases and J by 6 bases. The source of the sample is a study of cytomegalovirus exposure and HLA in healthy donors. General observations from the study: Roughly uniform sequencing depth across donors was assumed, possibly incorrectly.

The sequence came from a woman between 50 and 59 years old in good health and CMV-seropositive. Sequencing was performed on PBMCs. J is TRBJ2-2 and V is TRBV5-1; 7 bases fit TRBD1. CDR3 DNA sequence: TGCGCCAGCAGCCAGAGACAGGGTTTCCTCGCCGGGGAGCTGTTTTTT. This gives the protein CASSQRQGFLAGELFF.